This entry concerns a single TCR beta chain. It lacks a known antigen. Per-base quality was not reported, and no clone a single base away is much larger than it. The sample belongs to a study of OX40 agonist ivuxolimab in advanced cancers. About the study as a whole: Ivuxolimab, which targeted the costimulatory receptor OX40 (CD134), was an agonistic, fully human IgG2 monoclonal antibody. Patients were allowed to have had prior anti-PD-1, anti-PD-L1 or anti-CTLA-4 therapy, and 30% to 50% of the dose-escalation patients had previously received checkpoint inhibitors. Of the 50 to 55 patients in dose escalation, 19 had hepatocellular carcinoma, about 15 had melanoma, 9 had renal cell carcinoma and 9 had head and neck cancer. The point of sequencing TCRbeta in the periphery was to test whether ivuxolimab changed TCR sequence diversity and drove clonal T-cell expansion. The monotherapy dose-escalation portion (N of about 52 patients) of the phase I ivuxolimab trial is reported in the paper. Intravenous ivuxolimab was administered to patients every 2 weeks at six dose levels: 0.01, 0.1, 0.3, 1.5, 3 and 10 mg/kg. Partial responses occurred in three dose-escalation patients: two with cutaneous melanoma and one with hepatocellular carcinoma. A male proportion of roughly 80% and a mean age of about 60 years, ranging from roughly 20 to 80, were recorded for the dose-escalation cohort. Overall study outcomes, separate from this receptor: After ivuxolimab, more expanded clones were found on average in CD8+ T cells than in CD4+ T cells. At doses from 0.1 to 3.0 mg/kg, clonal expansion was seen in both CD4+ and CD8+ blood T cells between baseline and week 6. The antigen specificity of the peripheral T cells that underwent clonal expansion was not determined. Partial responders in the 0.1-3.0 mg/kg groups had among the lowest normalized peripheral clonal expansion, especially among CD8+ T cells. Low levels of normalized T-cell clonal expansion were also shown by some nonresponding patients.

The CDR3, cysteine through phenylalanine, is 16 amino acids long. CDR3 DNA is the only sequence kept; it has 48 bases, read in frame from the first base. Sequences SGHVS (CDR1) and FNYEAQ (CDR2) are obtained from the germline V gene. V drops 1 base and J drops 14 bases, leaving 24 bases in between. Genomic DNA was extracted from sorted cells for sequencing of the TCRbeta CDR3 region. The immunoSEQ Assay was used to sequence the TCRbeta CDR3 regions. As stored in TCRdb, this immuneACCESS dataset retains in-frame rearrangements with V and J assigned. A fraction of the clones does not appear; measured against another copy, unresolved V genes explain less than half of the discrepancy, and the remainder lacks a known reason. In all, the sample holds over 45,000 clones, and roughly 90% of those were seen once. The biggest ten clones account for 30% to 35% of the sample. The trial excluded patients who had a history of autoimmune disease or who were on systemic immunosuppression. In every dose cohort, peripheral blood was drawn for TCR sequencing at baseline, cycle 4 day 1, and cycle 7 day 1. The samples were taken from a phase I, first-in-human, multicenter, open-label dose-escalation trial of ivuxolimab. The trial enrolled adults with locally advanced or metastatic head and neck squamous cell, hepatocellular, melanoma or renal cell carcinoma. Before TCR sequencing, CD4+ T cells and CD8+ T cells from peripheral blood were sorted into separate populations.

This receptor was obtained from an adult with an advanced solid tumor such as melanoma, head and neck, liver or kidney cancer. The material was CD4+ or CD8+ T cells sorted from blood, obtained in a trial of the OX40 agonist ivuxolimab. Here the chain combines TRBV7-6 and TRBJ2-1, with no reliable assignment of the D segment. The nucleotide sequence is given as TGTGCCAGCAGCTTAGACAGTCTTTATCCATGGCAGATGGAGTTCTTC. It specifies CASSLDSLYPWQMEFF.